One sample yielded the 10 T cell receptor beta chains listed below, sequenced in a study of T cell repertoires in MIS-A myocarditis. Only in-frame clones appear in the TCRdb table, and some are missing; sequencing was by immunoSEQ multiplex PCR. The sample holds roughly 14,000 clones, 70% to 75% seen once. Sequenced input: left ventricle heart tissue obtained at autopsy. Every receptor here comes from a man aged 18 to 30 with fulminant myocarditis from multisystem inflammatory syndrome in adults (MIS-A) after COVID-19.

To note about this clone: The same CDR3 also results from other DNA sequences found in this sample. V gene TRBV30 combines with J gene TRBJ2-7; D assignment may be TRBD1 or TRBD2 (5 bases each). In germline, CDR1 is GTSNPN, CDR2 SVGIG (reference sequence). V was pared by 0 bases and J by 0 bases, with 15 bases between. The CDR3 length is 16 residues. CDR3 amino acids: CAWSVRDRGSSYEQYF. In nucleotides, the CDR3 is TGTGCCTGGAGTGTACGGGATAGGGGCAGCTCCTACGAGCAGTACTTC.

In its sample, this clone was seen once. The chain links TRBV7-9 to TRBJ2-3; a weak D match, TRBD2 (5 bases). The CDR3 is 13 residues long. Germline loops: CDR1 SEHNR, CDR2 FQNEAQ (reference sequence). Trimming removed 1 base from V and 9 bases from J, with 11 bases in between. In DNA form, the CDR3 reads TGTGCCAGCAGCTTAGTTTCGGGGAACACGCAGTATTTT. Its translation: CASSLVSGNTQYF. The variable domain in full, completed from reference TRBV7-9 and TRBJ2-3, reads DTGVSQNPRHKITKRGQNVTFRCDPISEHNRLYWYRQTLGQGPEFLTYFQNEAQLEKSRLLSDRFSAERPKGSFSTLEIQRTEQGDSAMYLCASSLVSGNTQYFGPGTRLTVL.

The rearrangement uses TRBV5-8 and TRBJ1-2, with 7 bases identical to TRBD1. Germline lookup yields CDR1 SGHTS and CDR2 YDEGEE. This CDR3 region has 17 residues. The V gene end was trimmed by 1 base and the J gene end by 2 bases; junction bases not matched to a gene: 11. Here the CDR3 reads CASSLLGGRAFNYGYTF. Written as DNA, the CDR3 is TGTGCCAGCAGCTTGTTAGGGGGCCGGGCATTCAACTATGGCTACACCTTC.

This rearrangement joins TRBV10-3 to TRBJ1-1; 9 nucleotides line up with TRBD1. The V segment lost 3 bases and the J segment 8 bases; nucleotides outside the gene matches: 10. The CDR3 sequence is 15 residues long. Germline lookup yields CDR1 ENHRY and CDR2 SYGVKD. CDR3 nucleotide sequence: TGTGCCATCAGTGAACAGGGGGCTCGGGTAGGCGAAGCTTTCTTT. It specifies CAISEQGARVGEAFF.

This clone came up a few times. The identical CDR3 is also encoded by other nucleotide sequences in the sample. This rearrangement joins TRBV6-5 to TRBJ1-2; D gene ambiguous. Germline values: CDR1 MNHEY, CDR2 SVGAGI. The CDR3 is 13 residues long. The ends were cut back, 8 bases at V and 2 bases at J, with 12 bases in the middle. CDR3 coding DNA: TGTGCCAGCCGAAGGACCGACAACTATGGCTACACCTTC. This translates into CASRRTDNYGYTF.

J is TRBJ1-2 and V is TRBV7-9, with unresolved D. Germline V gene lookup returns CDR1 SEHNR and CDR2 FQNEAQ (reference sequence). The CDR3 is 11 amino acids. Trimming took 3 bases from V and 8 from J, leaving 7 bases between them. CDR3 protein: CASSFREGYTF. The CDR3 DNA is TGTGCCAGCAGCTTTAGGGAGGGCTACACCTTC.

The V call is TRBV24-1, the J call TRBJ2-1, with 7 bases that match TRBD2. Trimming removed 5 bases from V and 0 bases from J; junction bases left unmatched: 9. The CDR3 totals 17 residues. Per germline, CDR1 KGHDR and CDR2 SFDVKD. The CDR3 sequence: CATSGPTRETSYNEQFF. CDR3 bases: TGTGCCACCAGTGGGCCGACGCGGGAGACCTCCTACAATGAGCAGTTCTTC.

The chain is built from TRBV7-6 and TRBJ2-1, with a tentative D call TRBD2 (5 bases). CDR1 is SGHVS, CDR2 FNYEAQ, per germline. Between the trimmed V and J ends, which lost 4 bases and 6 bases, there was a span of 10 bases. The CDR3 consists of 13 residues. The CDR3 reads CASSSRTFNEQFF. The CDR3 DNA is TGTGCCAGCAGCTCACGGACTTTCAATGAGCAGTTCTTC.

This clone was seen a handful of times. The same CDR3 also results from other DNA sequences found in this sample. V gene TRBV9 combines with J gene TRBJ1-1, with unresolved D. Per germline, CDR1 SGDLS and CDR2 YYNGEE. V was shortened by 0 bases and J by 3 bases, with 6 bases between the two germline ends. There are 13 residues in the CDR3. CDR3 sequence: CASSVGSYTEAFF. The CDR3 DNA sequence: TGTGCCAGCAGCGTAGGGTCTTACACTGAAGCTTTCTTT.

The chain has TRBV7-2 and TRBJ2-1; D may be TRBD2 (7 bases). This CDR3 spans 16 amino acids. Germline V gene sequence: CDR1 SGHTA, CDR2 FQGNSA. V was cut by 3 bases and J by 6 bases, with 18 bases left in between. The DNA for the CDR3 is TGTGCCAGCAGCTTGAGGGGGGGGGTCCCTCGCAATGAGCAGTTCTTC. Protein sequence: CASSLRGGVPRNEQFF.